A selection of T cell receptor beta chains follows, all from one sample in a study of regulatory dendritic cells for organ transplantation. No antigens are known for them. Assay: immunoSEQ multiplex PCR; the TCRdb copy retains only in-frame clones and omits some. The table lists over 9,000 clones, nearly 90% of them singletons. Sequenced material: naive CD8+ T cells from blood cultured with dendritic cells. The receptors were gathered from a human donor in good health. CDR3s include the opening cysteine and the closing phenylalanine or tryptophan. The order of the fields is J gene, V gene, clone size, D gene, CDR3 protein, CDR3 DNA. The D gene is left open where the match is weak. Where a row states a size, it is once, few, many or the class of an expanded clone; other rows omit it.

J gene: TRBJ2-7; V gene: TRBV28; clone size: once; D gene: NA; CDR3 protein: CASLAPRTAHEQYF; CDR3 DNA: TGTGCCAGCTTAGCTCCGAGGACGGCTCACGAGCAGTACTTC
J gene: TRBJ2-1; V gene: TRBV5-4; clone size: NA; D gene: NA; CDR3 protein: CASSFLGSNEQFF; CDR3 DNA: TGTGCCAGCAGCTTTTTAGGGTCCAATGAGCAGTTCTTC
J gene: TRBJ2-7; V gene: TRBV7-9; clone size: NA; D gene: NA; CDR3 protein: CASSRGAAGTYEQYF; CDR3 DNA: TGTGCCAGCAGCCGGGGGGCAGCGGGGACCTACGAGCAGTACTTC
J gene: TRBJ2-2; V gene: TRBV7-3; clone size: NA; D gene: NA; CDR3 protein: CASSPNTGELFF; CDR3 DNA: TGTGCCAGCAGCCCGAACACCGGGGAGCTGTTTTTT
J gene: TRBJ1-4; V gene: TRBV28; clone size: NA; D gene: NA; CDR3 protein: CASSLYITTNEKLFF; CDR3 DNA: TGTGCCAGCAGTTTATATATCACAACTAATGAAAAACTGTTTTTT
J gene: TRBJ2-1; V gene: TRBV7-2; clone size: NA; D gene: TRBD2; CDR3 protein: CASSFSGRLVFNEQFF; CDR3 DNA: TGTGCCAGCAGCTTTAGCGGGCGACTCGTATTCAATGAGCAGTTCTTC
J gene: TRBJ2-2; V gene: TRBV6-1; clone size: NA; D gene: NA; CDR3 protein: CASSEYRGSNTGELFF; CDR3 DNA: TGTGCCAGCAGTGAATATCGGGGGTCGAACACCGGGGAGCTGTTTTTT
J gene: TRBJ1-5; V gene: TRBV9; clone size: NA; D gene: NA; CDR3 protein: CASSVSGRVNQPQHF; CDR3 DNA: TGTGCCAGCAGCGTATCAGGCAGGGTGAATCAGCCCCAGCATTTT
J gene: TRBJ2-7; V gene: TRBV7-9; clone size: NA; D gene: TRBD1; CDR3 protein: CASSLLDRGPGEQYF; CDR3 DNA: TGTGCCAGCAGCTTACTGGACAGGGGGCCTGGGGAGCAGTACTTC
J gene: TRBJ2-7; V gene: TRBV28; clone size: NA; D gene: NA; CDR3 protein: CASSFGEGAYEQYF; CDR3 DNA: TGTGCCAGCAGTTTCGGAGAGGGGGCCTACGAGCAGTACTTC
J gene: TRBJ1-1; V gene: TRBV27; clone size: NA; D gene: NA; CDR3 protein: CASSFSPNTEAFF; CDR3 DNA: TGTGCCAGCAGTTTTTCCCCGAACACTGAAGCTTTCTTT
J gene: TRBJ2-3; V gene: TRBV5-6; clone size: NA; D gene: NA; CDR3 protein: CASSSRQDTDTQYF; CDR3 DNA: TGTGCCAGCAGCTCCAGACAGGACACAGATACGCAGTATTTT
J gene: TRBJ2-7; V gene: TRBV9; clone size: once; D gene: TRBD1; CDR3 protein: CASSTAGGPSYEQYF; CDR3 DNA: TGTGCCAGCAGCACCGCAGGGGGCCCCTCCTACGAGCAGTACTTC
J gene: TRBJ2-1; V gene: TRBV2; clone size: NA; D gene: NA; CDR3 protein: CASTLGRGRDNEQFF; CDR3 DNA: TGTGCCAGCACCCTTGGCAGGGGACGCGACAATGAGCAGTTCTTC
J gene: TRBJ2-1; V gene: TRBV7-2; clone size: NA; D gene: NA; CDR3 protein: CASSGRAGEQFF; CDR3 DNA: TGTGCCAGCTCGGGGCGGGCGGGAGAGCAGTTCTTC
J gene: TRBJ2-1; V gene: TRBV12-5; clone size: NA; D gene: NA; CDR3 protein: CASGQGYEQFF; CDR3 DNA: TGTGCTAGTGGCCAAGGGTATGAGCAGTTCTTC
J gene: TRBJ2-7; V gene: TRBV27; clone size: NA; D gene: NA; CDR3 protein: CASSFGREGYEQYF; CDR3 DNA: TGTGCCAGCAGTTTCGGCAGGGAAGGATACGAGCAGTACTTC
J gene: TRBJ2-1; V gene: TRBV27; clone size: NA; D gene: NA; CDR3 protein: CASSLIAGGVGYNEQFF; CDR3 DNA: TGTGCCAGCAGTTTAATCGCCGGCGGGGTGGGCTACAATGAGCAGTTCTTC
J gene: TRBJ2-2; V gene: TRBV4-1; clone size: NA; D gene: NA; CDR3 protein: CASSPSSFAGELFF; CDR3 DNA: TGCGCCAGCAGCCCTAGTTCTTTTGCCGGGGAGCTGTTTTTT
J gene: TRBJ1-5; V gene: TRBV6-6; clone size: NA; D gene: TRBD1; CDR3 protein: CASSTGGNQPQHF; CDR3 DNA: TGTGCCAGCAGTACAGGGGGCAATCAGCCCCAGCATTTT